One and the same sample provided the 21 T cell receptor beta chains below, sequenced in a study of T cells in Graves' hyperthyroidism and ophthalmopathy. Amplified TCR beta CDR3 regions came from RNA transcripts. HTBI primers were the set used in a first-round RT-PCR of the TCR CDR3. TCRdb re-called the multiplex PCR reads through MiXCR, storing one row per CDR3 protein. The sample lists 300,000 to 400,000 distinct CDR3 sequences, roughly 23% occurring once. The sequenced sample was blood. The receptors shown here come from a woman between 45 and 60 years old with Graves' hyperthyroidism.

V is TRBV2 and J is TRBJ1-4; weak D call: TRBD1 (5 bases). The CDR3 has 15 residues. Trimming took off 1 base at V and 0 bases at J, with 6 bases between the two ends. Germline V gene sequence: CDR1 SNHLY, CDR2 FYNNEI. This chain's CDR3 is CASSEGGPTNEKLFF. For the CDR3, the DNA is TGTGCCAGCAGTGAAGGGGGACCAACTAATGAAAAACTGTTTTTT.

The chain is built from TRBV12-3 or TRBV12-4 and TRBJ1-2; no definite D call. CDR3 length: 13 amino acids. V lost 3 bases and J 4 bases, leaving 9 bases between the germline ends. The CDR3 protein is CASSFGSTYGYTF. CDR3 sequence (DNA): TGTGCCAGCAGTTTTGGCAGTACCTATGGCTACACCTTC.

V gene TRBV5-1 combines with J gene TRBJ2-5; 11 bases are a match to TRBD2. Trimming cost V 0 bases and J 6 bases; bases outside gene matches: 4. CDR1 is SGHRS, CDR2 YFSETQ, per germline. The CDR3 spans 15 residues. CDR3 sequence: CASSLAGTSGQTQYF. DNA for the CDR3: TGCGCCAGCAGCTTGGCAGGGACTAGCGGTCAGACCCAGTACTTC.

The sample holds many counts of this clonotype. This sequence joins TRBV12-3 or TRBV12-4 and TRBJ1-5; D possibly corresponds to TRBD1 (5 bases). There are 15 residues in the CDR3. With 3 bases removed from V and 7 bases from J, the gap between germline ends came to 16 bases. CDR3 in DNA: TGTGCCAGCAGTTTGGGGGTAGGGGTGGGACAGCCCCAGCATTTT. Its protein is CASSLGVGVGQPQHF.

Written as DNA, the CDR3 is TGTGCCAGCAGCTCGACCACAAGGACCAGCAATCAGCCCCAGCATTTT. Translation: CASSSTTRTSNQPQHF. The V call is TRBV5-6, the J call TRBJ1-5, with D hard to call. Per the germline V gene, CDR1 is SGHDT and CDR2 is YYEEEE. Trimming removed 3 bases from V and 1 base from J, with 14 bases in between. The CDR3 length is 16 residues. Drawing the rest from reference TRBV5-6 and TRBJ1-5, the complete variable domain is DAGVTQSPTHLIKTRGQQVTLRCSPKSGHDTVSWYQQALGQGPQFIFQYYEEEERQRGNFPDRFSGHQFPNYSSELNVNALLLGDSALYLCASSSTTRTSNQPQHFGDGTRLSIL.

This clonotype was counted at least ten times. This chain joins TRBV12-3 or TRBV12-4 and TRBJ1-1; a weak D match, TRBD1 (6 bases). The CDR3 spans 14 residues. V shed 8 bases and J shed 1 base, with 14 bases lying between them. The CDR3 region has the DNA TGTGCCAGCCAGTCCGGGACATGGAACACTGAAGCTTTCTTT. Amino acid sequence: CASQSGTWNTEAFF.

This clonotype showed up many times. This rearrangement joins TRBV20-1 to TRBJ2-3; TRBD1 or TRBD2 may be the D gene (5 bases each). The CDR3 totals 15 residues. V was pared by 3 bases and J by 2 bases, with 15 bases between. Germline V CDR1 and CDR2: DFQATT, SNEGSKA (reference sequence). The CDR3 nucleotides read TGCAGTGCTAGTAAAGGGGCGGGTTTCACAGATACGCAGTATTTT. Translating it yields CSASKGAGFTDTQYF.

This clonotype was observed at least ten times. V gene TRBV18 combines with J gene TRBJ1-1; possibly TRBD1 for D (5 bases). The CDR3 sequence is 14 residues long. Germline assignment: CDR1 KGHSH and CDR2 LQKENI. The V gene lost 6 bases and the J gene lost 4 bases, with 15 bases spanning the gap. Here the CDR3 DNA reads TGTGCCAGCTCTTCGGGGGACGCGGGCACTGAAGCTTTCTTT. Its translation: CASSSGDAGTEAFF.

CDR3 protein: CASSQYASSYNEQFF. The CDR3 DNA is TGTGCCAGCAGCCAATATGCGAGCTCCTACAATGAGCAGTTCTTC. The chain employs TRBV3-1 and TRBJ2-1, with D unclear. Germline CDR1 LGHDT, CDR2 YNNKEL (reference sequence). The CDR3 contains 15 residues. V lost 2 bases and J 0 bases, leaving 8 bases between the germline ends.

The V and J genes are TRBV5-1 and TRBJ2-1; 8 bases line up with TRBD1. Germline V CDR1 and CDR2: SGHRS, YFSETQ. Trimming took 3 bases from V and 4 from J; bases not matched to a gene: 6. This CDR3 has 15 residues. The DNA of the CDR3 is TGCGCCAGCAGCTCCGGGACAGGAAATTACAATGAGCAGTTCTTC. Protein product: CASSSGTGNYNEQFF.

This sequence joins TRBV7-3 and TRBJ2-5; D not resolved. Germline-derived CDR1 and CDR2 are SGHTA and FQGTGA. The CDR3 sequence is 14 residues long. Trimming took 5 bases from V and 13 from J, leaving 23 bases between them. The CDR3 DNA sequence: TGTGCCAGCAGCCTCGGACCCGTTAGCCCTTACATGTACTTC. Translated: CASSLGPVSPYMYF.

This clonotype appeared a few times. This may arise from a read error, as a much more abundant clone is one base away. The missing conserved phenylalanine or tryptophan at the end of this CDR3 makes a read error likely. The genes are TRBV11-2 and TRBJ2-1, with D possibly TRBD2 on 6 matching bases. Germline lookup yields CDR1 SGHAT and CDR2 FQNNGV. Deletions cut 5 bases from V and 4 bases from J, with 18 bases between. The CDR3 totals 16 residues. The CDR3 bases are TGTGCCAGCAGCCGCCCCTTTAGCGGTGAATACAATGAGCAGTTCCTC. Protein sequence: CASSRPFSGEYNEQFL.

The chain uses TRBV28 and TRBJ2-1, with D maybe TRBD2 (6 bases). Germline V gives CDR1 MDHEN, CDR2 SYDVKM. The CDR3 sequence is 15 residues long. Between the trimmed V and J ends, which lost 0 bases and 6 bases, there was a span of 12 bases. CDR3 nucleotides: TGTGCCAGCAGTTTATGGGGCGTGGGGGGCAATGAGCAGTTCTTC. It codes for CASSLWGVGGNEQFF.

Concerning this clonotype itself: One junction end does not reproduce the germline sequence, and a read error may be involved. The chain carries TRBV19 and TRBJ1-5, with a weak D call TRBD1 (6 bases). Germline V gene data show CDR1 as LNHDA and CDR2 as SQIVND (reference sequence). The CDR3 runs to 16 residues. CDR3 amino acids: CANSPRQGIGNQPQHF. In DNA form, the CDR3 reads TGTGCCAATAGTCCCCGTCAGGGGATCGGCAATCAGCCCCAGCATTTT. The whole variable domain, remainder taken from reference TRBV19 and TRBJ1-5, is DGGITQSPKYLFRKEGQNVTLSCEQNLNHDAMYWYRQDPGQGLRLIYYSQIVNDFQKGDIAEGYSVSREKKESFPLTVTSAQKNPTAFYLCANSPRQGIGNQPQHFGDGTRLSIL.

The sample holds many counts of this clonotype. The V call is TRBV19, the J call TRBJ2-1, with 8 bases that match TRBD2. The CDR3 is 17 amino acids. Germline lookup yields CDR1 LNHDA and CDR2 SQIVND (reference sequence). J gave up 7 bases and V 5 bases, and 16 bases lay outside the gene matches. CDR3 loop: CASSVIPGPGGRNEQFF. In DNA, the CDR3 is TGTGCCAGTAGTGTAATCCCCGGTCCGGGAGGGCGAAATGAGCAGTTCTTC.

The sample holds many counts of this clonotype. V is TRBV10-3 and J is TRBJ2-7; D gene ambiguous. V was shortened by 2 bases and J by 6 bases, with 17 bases between the two germline ends. The germline gives CDR1 ENHRY, CDR2 SYGVKD. The CDR3 length is 15 residues. CDR3 region: CAISERQPWAVEQYF. In nucleotides, the CDR3 is TGTGCCATCAGTGAGCGGCAGCCATGGGCGGTCGAGCAGTACTTC.

This clonotype was counted a few times. It may be a read error: a sequence one base away is much more abundant. The gene calls are TRBV2 and TRBJ2-3; 12 bases are a match to TRBD2. The germline gives CDR1 SNHLY, CDR2 FYNNEI. CDR3 length equals 18 residues. V dropped 3 bases and J dropped 8; count of bases not matched to a gene: 15. The CDR3 is CASSDYLLAGGGGGTQYF. CDR3 DNA: TGTGCCAGCAGTGATTACCTACTAGCGGGAGGCGGAGGAGGTACGCAGTATTTT.

The V and J genes are TRBV19 and TRBJ1-2; D not certain. V lost 9 bases and J lost 5, with 13 bases in between. This CDR3 has 12 amino acids. Germline V gene sequence: CDR1 LNHDA, CDR2 SQIVND (reference sequence). CDR3 loop: CASTEGGYGYTF. The CDR3 nucleotides read TGTGCCAGCACCGAAGGAGGGTATGGCTACACCTTC.

This clonotype was picked up many times. A read error may account for a junction end that differs from germline. The chain combines TRBV4-1 with TRBJ2-4; no reliable D call. There are 15 residues in the CDR3. Germline V gene sequence: CDR1 MGHRA, CDR2 YSYEKL. CDR3 nucleotides: TGCGCCAGCAGACAAGAAATAGGGTTACTTGACATTCAGTACTTC. It specifies CASRQEIGLLDIQYF.

Many counts were recorded for this clonotype. V and J are TRBV20-1 and TRBJ2-2, with 13 positions matching TRBD2. This CDR3 is 14 amino acids long. In germline, CDR1 is DFQATT, CDR2 SNEGSKA (reference sequence). The J segment lost 8 bases and the V segment lost 5 bases, leaving 5 bases of the junction unmatched. CDR3 sequence (DNA): TGCAGTGCTCGGACTAGCGGGGGCGTGGGGGAGCTGTTTTTT. Protein product: CSARTSGGVGELFF.

This chain joins TRBV7-9 and TRBJ2-4; D ambiguous. The CDR3 consists of 15 residues. The germline V and J ends were trimmed by 3 bases and 1 base, with 10 bases remaining between them. Germline CDR1 and CDR2: SEHNR and FQNEAQ (reference sequence). The CDR3 protein is CASSFYPSAKNIQYF. Here the CDR3 DNA reads TGTGCCAGCAGCTTTTACCCCTCGGCCAAAAACATTCAGTACTTC.